This TCR beta chain was captured in a study of blood T cells in healthy people across ages. Findings and limits, study-wide: Naive T cell percentage showed a strong correlation with TCR beta diversity.

A second PCR of 7 to 11 cycles used a sample-barcoded 5' primer and a J-beta primer mix. Via MiXCR, TCRdb re-called the 5' RACE reads, giving one row per CDR3 protein. The sample records about 750,000 distinct CDR3 sequences, approximately 55% being singletons. V was pared by 4 bases and J by 0 bases, with 4 bases between. From germline, CDR1 is SQVTM and CDR2 ANQGSEA. The CDR3 spans 12 residues. With regard to this clonotype: Its specificity is not known.

The sequenced sample was blood. The TCR was taken from a man older than 75 in good health. The chain couples TRBV29-1 to TRBJ2-4; no firm D call. The chain's CDR3 is CSVGIAKNIQYF. The CDR3 DNA reads as TGCAGCGTTGGGATAGCCAAAAACATTCAGTACTTC. The complete variable domain, with remaining parts taken from reference TRBV29-1 and TRBJ2-4, reads SAVISQKPSRDICQRGTSLTIQCQVDSQVTMMFWYRQQPGQSLTLIATANQGSEATYESGFVIDKFPISRPNLTFSTLTVSNMSPEDSSIYLCSVGIAKNIQYFGAGTRLSVL.